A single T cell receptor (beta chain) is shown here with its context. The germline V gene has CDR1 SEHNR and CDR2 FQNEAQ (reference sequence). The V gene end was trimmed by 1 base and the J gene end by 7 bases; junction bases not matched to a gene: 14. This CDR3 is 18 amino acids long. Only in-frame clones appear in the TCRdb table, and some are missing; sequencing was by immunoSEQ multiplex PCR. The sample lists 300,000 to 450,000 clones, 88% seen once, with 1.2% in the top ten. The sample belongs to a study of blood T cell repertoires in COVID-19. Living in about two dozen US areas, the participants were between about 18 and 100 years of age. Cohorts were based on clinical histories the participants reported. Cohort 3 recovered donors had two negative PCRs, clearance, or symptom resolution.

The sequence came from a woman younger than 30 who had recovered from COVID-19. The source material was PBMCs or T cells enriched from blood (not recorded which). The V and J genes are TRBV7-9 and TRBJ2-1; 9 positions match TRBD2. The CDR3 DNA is TGTGCCAGCAGCTTAGGATCAGGCGGGGGGGTTTTAAGAAATGAGCAGTTCTTC. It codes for CASSLGSGGGVLRNEQFF.